The T cell receptor (beta chain) described here comes from a study of PD-1 blockade in classical Hodgkin lymphoma (dated by TCRdb to 2018 to 2021). Study-level background: Nivolumab dosing was 3 mg/kg intravenously every 2 weeks, continuing until either disease progression or unacceptable toxicity. The study used TCR beta sequencing and CyTOF to define a peripheral blood immune signature of response to PD-1 blockade in classical Hodgkin lymphoma. Overall study outcomes, separate from this receptor: Baseline TCR diversity was reported as lower in newly diagnosed patients than in healthy donors, and lower still in relapsed/refractory patients. By C4D1, a significant rise was seen in CD4+ TCR diversity but not in CD8+ TCR diversity (p=0.0027 vs p=0.16), and the rise was most apparent among complete responders (p=0.02). Among trial patients, those achieving complete response had baseline diversity similar to that of newly diagnosed patients, while diversity was significantly lower in partial responders and progressors. The study was limited to a single clinical trial cohort, and causes of repertoire differences, possibly disease activity or prior therapy, remained undefined. Patients starting nivolumab less than 1 year after ASCT had lower diversity and were excluded from later analyses to avoid confounding by immune reconstitution.

Genomic DNA was isolated using the Qiagen DNeasy kit from unsorted PBMCs as well as from negatively selected CD4+ and CD8+ fractions. Amplification of TCR beta CDR3 regions was done by immunoSEQ multiplex PCR with primers that anneal to V and J segments. A synthetic immune receptor repertoire was used to minimize amplification bias, and any residual bias was removed computationally once sequencing was done. Per the source publication's procedure: Custom Python scripts were used to quantify repertoire diversity as the Shannon entropy index. Unsorted, CD4+ and CD8+ repertoires were analyzed separately, except for combined analyses in which CD4+ and CD8+ sequences were merged in silico. A clone counted as expanded when the clone's frequency after treatment rose at least 2-fold relative to C1D1, and clones undetected at baseline were given a pseudocount of 0.5. Clones with 0 or 1 copy at C1D1 were defined as singleton clones, while clones with 2 or more copies were defined as non-singleton clones. By matching protein sequences in sorted samples from the same patient, clones expanded in unsorted samples were annotated as CD4+, CD8+ or unknown. Wilcoxon tests on paired samples were used to test diversity changes from C1D1 to C4D1. TCRdb carries this immuneACCESS record with in-frame sequences only. Its versions omit some clonotypes, under half of them owing to an unresolved V gene in the studies checked, with the rest unexplained. The DNA gave D and trimming, while V, J and clone size come from that table. The sample table lists approximately 29,000 clones, just under 80% of them with a count of one. The ten top clones hold roughly 16% of the sample.

CDR1 KGHSH and CDR2 LQKENI are derived from the germline V gene. At the junction V is shortened by 2 bases and J by 4 bases, with 11 bases in between. The CDR3, cysteine through phenylalanine, is 14 amino acids long. The CDR3 DNA has 42 bases and is translated from base 1. A remark on this clone: Its antigen specificity is not known. Per-base quality was not reported, and no clone a single base away is much larger than it.

Reading the label with the study, this specimen's time point is: cycle 4 day 1 (C4D1), after less than 7 weeks of nivolumab. All trial patients had relapsed after autologous stem cell transplantation, with cohorts A, B and C differing in prior brentuximab vedotin exposure. The trial cohort comprised roughly 50 patients with relapsed/refractory classical Hodgkin lymphoma whose best overall responses were complete response, partial response or progressive disease. In the multi-cohort phase II CheckMate 205 trial, trial patients received single-agent nivolumab. An independent review committee assessed best overall response using the 2007 International Working Group response criteria. Trial PBMCs were collected just before the start of nivolumab (C1D1) and during therapy at cycle 2 day 1 and cycle 4 day 1. After peripheral blood was drawn into 8 mL Vacutainer Cell Preparation Tubes, PBMCs were isolated by centrifugation and then cryopreserved.

This chain is built from TRBV18 and TRBJ2-5; no D gene can be assigned with confidence. The sequence was obtained from a human donor with classical Hodgkin lymphoma. The sequences come from peripheral blood mononuclear cells (PBMCs), collected before the fourth cycle of nivolumab. The CDR3 protein is CASSPGQARETQYF. The DNA is as follows: TGTGCCAGCTCACCAGGGCAGGCACGAGAGACCCAGTACTTC.